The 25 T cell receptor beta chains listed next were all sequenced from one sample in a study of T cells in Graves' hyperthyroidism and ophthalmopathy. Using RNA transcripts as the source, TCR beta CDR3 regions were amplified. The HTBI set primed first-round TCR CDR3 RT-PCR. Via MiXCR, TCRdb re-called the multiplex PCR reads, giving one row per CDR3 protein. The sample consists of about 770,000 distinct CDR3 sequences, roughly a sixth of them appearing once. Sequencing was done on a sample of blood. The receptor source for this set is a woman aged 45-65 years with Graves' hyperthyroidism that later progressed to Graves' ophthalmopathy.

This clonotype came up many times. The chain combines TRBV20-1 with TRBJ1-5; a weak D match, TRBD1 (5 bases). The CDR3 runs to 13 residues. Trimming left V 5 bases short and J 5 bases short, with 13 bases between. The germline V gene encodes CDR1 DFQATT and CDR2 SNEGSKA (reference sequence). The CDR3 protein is CSALDTGDQPQHF. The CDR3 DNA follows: TGCAGTGCTCTCGACACAGGTGATCAGCCCCAGCATTTT.

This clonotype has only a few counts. CDR3: CASSLTGLLYGYTF. CDR3 coding DNA: TGCGCCAGCAGCTTAACAGGGCTTCTCTATGGCTACACCTTC. The J gene is TRBJ1-2, the V gene TRBV5-1; possibly TRBD1 for D (6 bases). V shed 2 bases and J shed 4 bases, with 12 bases lying between them. Germline V lookup: CDR1 SGHRS, CDR2 YFSETQ. This CDR3 has 14 amino acids.

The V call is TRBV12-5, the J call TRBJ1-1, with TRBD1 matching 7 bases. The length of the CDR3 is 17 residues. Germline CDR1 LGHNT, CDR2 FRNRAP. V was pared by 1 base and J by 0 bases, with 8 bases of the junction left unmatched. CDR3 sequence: CASGLDRGRLMNTEAFF. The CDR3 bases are TGTGCTAGTGGTTTGGACAGGGGAAGGTTGATGAACACTGAAGCTTTCTTT. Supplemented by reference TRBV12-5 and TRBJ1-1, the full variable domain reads DARVTQTPRHKVTEMGQEVTMRCQPILGHNTVFWYRQTMMQGLELLAYFRNRAPLDDSGMPKDRFSAEMPDATLATLKIQPSEPRDSAVYFCASGLDRGRLMNTEAFFGQGTRLTVV.

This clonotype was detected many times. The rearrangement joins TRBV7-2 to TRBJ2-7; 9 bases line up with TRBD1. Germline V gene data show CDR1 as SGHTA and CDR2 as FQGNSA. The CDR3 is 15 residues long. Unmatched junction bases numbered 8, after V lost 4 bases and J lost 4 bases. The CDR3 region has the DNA TGTGCCAGCAGCTCTCTACGGACAGGGGTATACGAGCAGTACTTC. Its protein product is CASSSLRTGVYEQYF.

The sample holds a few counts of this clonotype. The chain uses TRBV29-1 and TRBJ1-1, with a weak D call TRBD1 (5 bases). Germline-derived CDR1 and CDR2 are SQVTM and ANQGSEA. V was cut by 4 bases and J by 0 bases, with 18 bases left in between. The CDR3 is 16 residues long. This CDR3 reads CSVGGGKRGMNTEAFF. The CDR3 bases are TGCAGCGTTGGGGGGGGGAAAAGGGGTATGAACACTGAAGCTTTCTTT.

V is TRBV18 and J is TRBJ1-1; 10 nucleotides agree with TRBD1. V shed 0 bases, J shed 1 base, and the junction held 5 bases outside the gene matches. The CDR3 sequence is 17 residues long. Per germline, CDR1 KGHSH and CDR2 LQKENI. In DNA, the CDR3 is TGTGCCAGCTCACCACCAGACAGGGGGCCTAGGAACACTGAAGCTTTCTTT. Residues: CASSPPDRGPRNTEAFF.

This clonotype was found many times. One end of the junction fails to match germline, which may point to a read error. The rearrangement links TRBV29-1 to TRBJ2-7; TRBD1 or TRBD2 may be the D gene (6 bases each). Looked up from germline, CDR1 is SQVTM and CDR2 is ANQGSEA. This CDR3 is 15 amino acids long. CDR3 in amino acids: CSVEDQGGPSHEQYF. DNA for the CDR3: TGCAGCGTTGAAGATCAAGGGGGGCCCTCCCACGAGCAGTACTTC.

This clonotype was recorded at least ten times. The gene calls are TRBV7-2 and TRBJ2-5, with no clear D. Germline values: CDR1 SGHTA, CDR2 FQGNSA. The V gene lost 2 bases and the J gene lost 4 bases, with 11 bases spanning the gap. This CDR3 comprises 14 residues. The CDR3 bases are TGTGCCAGCAGCTTATCAAGGGCTCGAGAGACCCAGTACTTC. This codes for CASSLSRARETQYF. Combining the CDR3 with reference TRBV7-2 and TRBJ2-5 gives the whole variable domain GAGVSQSPSNKVTEKGKDVELRCDPISGHTALYWYRQSLGQGLEFLIYFQGNSAPDKSGLPSDRFSAERTGGSVSTLTIQRTQQEDSAVYLCASSLSRARETQYFGPGTRLLVL.

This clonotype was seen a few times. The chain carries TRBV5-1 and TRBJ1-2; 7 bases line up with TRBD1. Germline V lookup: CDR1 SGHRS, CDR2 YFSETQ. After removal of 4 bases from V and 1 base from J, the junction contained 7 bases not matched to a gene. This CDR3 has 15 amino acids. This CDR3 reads CASSPADRSNYGYTF. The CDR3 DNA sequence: TGCGCCAGCAGCCCGGCGGACAGGAGTAACTATGGCTACACCTTC.

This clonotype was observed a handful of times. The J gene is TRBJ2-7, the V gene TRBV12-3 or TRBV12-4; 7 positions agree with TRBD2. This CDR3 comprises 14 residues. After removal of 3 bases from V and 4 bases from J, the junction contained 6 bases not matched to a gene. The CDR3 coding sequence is TGTGCCAGCAGTTTCCGACTAGCCCTATACGAGCAGTACTTC. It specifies CASSFRLALYEQYF.

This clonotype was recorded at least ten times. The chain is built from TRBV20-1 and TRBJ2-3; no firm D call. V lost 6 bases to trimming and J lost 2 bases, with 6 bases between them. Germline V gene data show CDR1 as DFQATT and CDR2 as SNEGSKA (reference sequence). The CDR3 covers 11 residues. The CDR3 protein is CSAINTDTQYF. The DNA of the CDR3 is TGCAGTGCCATTAACACAGATACGCAGTATTTT.

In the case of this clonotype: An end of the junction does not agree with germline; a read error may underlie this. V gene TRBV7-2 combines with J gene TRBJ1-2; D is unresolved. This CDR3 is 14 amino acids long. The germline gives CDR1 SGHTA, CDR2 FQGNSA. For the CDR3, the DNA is TGTGCCAGCAGCTTAGATGGAGCTAACTATGGCCACACCTTC. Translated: CASSLDGANYGHTF.

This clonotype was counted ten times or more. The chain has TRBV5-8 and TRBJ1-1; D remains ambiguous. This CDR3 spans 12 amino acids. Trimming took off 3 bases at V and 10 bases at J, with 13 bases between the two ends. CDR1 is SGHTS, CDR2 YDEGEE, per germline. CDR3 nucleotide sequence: TGTGCCAGCAGCTCCCGGGAGAGGCCAGCTTTCTTT. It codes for CASSSRERPAFF.

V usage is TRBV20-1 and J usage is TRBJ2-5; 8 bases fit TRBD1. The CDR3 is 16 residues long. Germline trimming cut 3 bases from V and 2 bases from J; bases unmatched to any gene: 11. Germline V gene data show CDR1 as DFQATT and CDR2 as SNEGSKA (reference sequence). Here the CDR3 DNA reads TGCAGTGCTAGTCGTGATTCTCGACAGGGGCAAGAGACCCAGTACTTC. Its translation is CSASRDSRQGQETQYF.

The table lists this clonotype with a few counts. CDR3 region: CASSQSGELTFYEQYF. Here the CDR3 DNA reads TGCGCCAGCAGCCAATCGGGGGAGCTTACGTTCTACGAGCAGTACTTC. V and J are TRBV5-1 and TRBJ2-7, with D maybe TRBD2 (6 bases). The germline V gene has CDR1 SGHRS and CDR2 YFSETQ. The V end was cut by 4 bases, the J end by 3 bases, with 20 bases between. This CDR3 has 16 amino acids.

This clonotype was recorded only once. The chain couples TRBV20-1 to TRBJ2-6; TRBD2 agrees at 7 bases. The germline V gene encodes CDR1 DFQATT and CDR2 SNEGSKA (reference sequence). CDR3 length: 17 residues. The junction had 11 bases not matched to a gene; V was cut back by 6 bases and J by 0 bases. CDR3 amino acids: CSAIPGTTLSGANVLTF. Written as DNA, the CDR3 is TGCAGTGCCATTCCAGGGACTACCCTCTCTGGGGCCAACGTCCTGACTTTC.

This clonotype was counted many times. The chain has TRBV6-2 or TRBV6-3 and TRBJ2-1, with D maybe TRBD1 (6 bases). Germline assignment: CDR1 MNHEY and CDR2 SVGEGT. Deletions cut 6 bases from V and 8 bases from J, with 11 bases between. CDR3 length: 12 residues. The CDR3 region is CASRRQADEQFF. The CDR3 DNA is TGTGCCAGCAGAAGACAGGCGGATGAGCAGTTCTTC.

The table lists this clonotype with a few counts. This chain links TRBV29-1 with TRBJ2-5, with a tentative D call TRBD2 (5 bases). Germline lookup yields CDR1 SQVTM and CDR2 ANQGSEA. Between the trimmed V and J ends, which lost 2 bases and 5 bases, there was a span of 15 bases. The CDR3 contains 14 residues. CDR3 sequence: CSVEHPTRRETQYF. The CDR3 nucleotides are TGCAGCGTTGAACACCCTACTAGGAGGGAGACCCAGTACTTC.

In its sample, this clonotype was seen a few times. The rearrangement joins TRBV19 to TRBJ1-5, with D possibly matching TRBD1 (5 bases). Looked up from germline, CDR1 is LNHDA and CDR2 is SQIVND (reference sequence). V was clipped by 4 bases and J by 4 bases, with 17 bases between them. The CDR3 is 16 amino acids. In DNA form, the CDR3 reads TGTGCCAGTAGTAGGGGTTGGAGGGGAATTAATCAGCCCCAGCATTTT. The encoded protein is CASSRGWRGINQPQHF.

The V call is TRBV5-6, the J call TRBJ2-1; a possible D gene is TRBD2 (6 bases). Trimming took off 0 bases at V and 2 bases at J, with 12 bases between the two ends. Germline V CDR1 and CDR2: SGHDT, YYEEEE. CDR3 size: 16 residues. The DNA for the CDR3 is TGTGCCAGCAGCTTGGTGGGGAGGCACCCCTACAATGAGCAGTTCTTC. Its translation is CASSLVGRHPYNEQFF.

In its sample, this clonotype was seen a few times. This chain's CDR3 is CASSLALAVNTGELFF. The CDR3 DNA reads as TGTGCCAGCAGCTTAGCGCTAGCGGTTAACACCGGGGAGCTGTTTTTT. The V and J genes are TRBV7-8 and TRBJ2-2, with 7 nucleotides matching TRBD2. Germline loops: CDR1 SGHVS, CDR2 FQNEAQ. The J segment lost 2 bases and the V segment lost 0 bases, leaving 3 bases of the junction unmatched. The CDR3 is 16 amino acids.

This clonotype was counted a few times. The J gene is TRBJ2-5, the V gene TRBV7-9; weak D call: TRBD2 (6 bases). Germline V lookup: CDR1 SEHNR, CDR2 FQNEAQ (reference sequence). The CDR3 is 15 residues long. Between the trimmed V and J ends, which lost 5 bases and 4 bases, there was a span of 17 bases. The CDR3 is CASSLPTSSGETQYF. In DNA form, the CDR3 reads TGTGCCAGCAGCCTCCCGACTAGTTCGGGAGAGACCCAGTACTTC.

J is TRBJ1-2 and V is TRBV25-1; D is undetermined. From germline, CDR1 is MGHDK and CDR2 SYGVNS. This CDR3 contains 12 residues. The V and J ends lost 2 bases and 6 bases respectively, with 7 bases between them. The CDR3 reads CASSEGRDGYTF. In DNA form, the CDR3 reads TGTGCCAGCAGTGAAGGAAGGGATGGCTACACCTTC.

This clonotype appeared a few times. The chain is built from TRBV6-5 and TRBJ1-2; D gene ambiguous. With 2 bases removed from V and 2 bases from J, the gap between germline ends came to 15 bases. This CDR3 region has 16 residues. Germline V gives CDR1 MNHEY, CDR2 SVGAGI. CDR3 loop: CASSYSLGVSNYGYTF. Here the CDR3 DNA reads TGTGCCAGCAGTTACAGTCTGGGAGTGTCAAACTATGGCTACACCTTC.

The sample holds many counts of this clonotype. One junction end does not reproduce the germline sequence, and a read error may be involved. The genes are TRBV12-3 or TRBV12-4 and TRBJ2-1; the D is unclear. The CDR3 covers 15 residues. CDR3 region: CASSLGRSSYNEQFF. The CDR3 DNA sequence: TGCGCCAGCAGCTTGGGCCGGAGCTCCTACAATGAGCAGTTCTTC.